Below are 14 T cell receptor beta chains sequenced from a single sample in a study of T-cell memory formation after mild COVID-19. TCRdb passed the 5' RACE reads through MiXCR, listing each CDR3 protein once. The sample includes approximately 480,000 distinct CDR3 sequences, roughly 18% of them seen just once. The sample taken for sequencing was PBMCs or a T cell subset sorted from them (not recorded which). Every receptor here comes from an adult woman who had mild COVID-19 (a few samples of this study predate the infection). Cell type and time point are not known.

This clonotype has only a few counts. The gene calls are TRBV6-1 and TRBJ2-1; TRBD2 matches 7 bases. CDR1 is MNHNS and CDR2 is SASEGT in the germline V gene. V shed 2 bases and J 3 bases; nucleotides not matched to a gene: 7. This CDR3 has 16 residues. CDR3 sequence (DNA): TGTGCCAGCAGTGAACCCCAGTGGGACTACTACAATGAGCAGTTCTTC. Its translation is CASSEPQWDYYNEQFF.

This clonotype was found a few times. The chain carries TRBV5-1 and TRBJ2-3, with 9 bases aligning to TRBD1. The V gene end was trimmed by 0 bases and the J gene end by 0 bases; junction bases not matched to a gene: 5. Per the germline V gene, CDR1 is SGHRS and CDR2 is YFSETQ. CDR3 size: 17 residues. The CDR3 nucleotides read TGCGCCAGCAGCTTGGGGGCACAGGGGGCTAGCACAGATACGCAGTATTTT. Translating gives CASSLGAQGASTDTQYF.

This clonotype was recorded a few times. V is TRBV18 and J is TRBJ2-7, with D tentatively TRBD2 (6 bases). V dropped 1 base and J dropped 1 base, with 8 bases sitting between them. This CDR3 has 14 amino acids. CDR1 and CDR2 from the germline V gene are KGHSH and LQKENI. CDR3 sequence: CASSPRRESYEQYF. The CDR3, as DNA: TGTGCCAGCTCACCACGGAGGGAATCCTACGAGCAGTACTTC.

The rearrangement joins TRBV6-2 or TRBV6-3 to TRBJ2-1; D is unclear. Trimming removed 0 bases at V and 6 bases at J, with 21 bases between. Germline-derived CDR1 and CDR2 are MNHEY and SVGEGT. The CDR3 is 18 amino acids. Written as DNA, the CDR3 is TGTGCCAGCAGTTACTCGCTCCTTCAGAGCTATAGATCCAATGAGCAGTTCTTC. Translated, it gives CASSYSLLQSYRSNEQFF.

The chain employs TRBV7-9 and TRBJ2-3; 13 nucleotides match TRBD2. Looked up from germline, CDR1 is SEHNR and CDR2 is FQNEAQ (reference sequence). J gave up 9 bases and V 7 bases, and 10 bases lay outside the gene matches. The CDR3 is made up of 15 amino acids. CDR3 coding DNA: TGTGCCAGCAACCCGGGACTAGCGGGGAGTGACACGCAGTATTTT. Amino acids: CASNPGLAGSDTQYF.

This clonotype occurred a few times. The chain recombines TRBV4-1 with TRBJ2-4; D perhaps matches TRBD2 (6 bases). The CDR3 has 18 amino acids. With 0 bases removed from V and 0 bases from J, the gap between germline ends came to 15 bases. Germline CDR1 reads MGHRA; CDR2 reads YSYEKL. CDR3 coding DNA: TGCGCCAGCAGCCAAGATCCGGAGGGAGCCCTAGCCAAAAACATTCAGTACTTC. Translated: CASSQDPEGALAKNIQYF.

This clonotype was counted between two and nine times. V usage is TRBV5-1 and J usage is TRBJ2-5; 12 bases align to TRBD2. The trim removed 4 bases at V and 5 bases at J, leaving 9 bases unmatched. The CDR3 runs to 16 residues. The V gene's germline CDR1 is SGHRS and CDR2 YFSETQ. CDR3 nucleotide sequence: TGCGCCAGCAGCCCGACTAGCGGGAGCCGTTTGGAGACCCAGTACTTC. Translated: CASSPTSGSRLETQYF. The full variable domain, in which reference TRBV5-1 and TRBJ2-5 provide the parts outside the CDR3, is KAGVTQTPRYLIKTRGQQVTLSCSPISGHRSVSWYQQTPGQGLQFLFEYFSETQRNKGNFPGRFSGRQFSNSRSEMNVSTLELGDSALYLCASSPTSGSRLETQYFGPGTRLLVL.

With regard to this clonotype: One junction end does not reproduce the germline sequence, and a read error may be involved. The CDR3, as DNA: TGTGCAAGCAGCCAAGCAGCAGAAGCTTTCTTT. Its translation: CASSQAAEAFF. This chain links TRBV14 with TRBJ1-1; D ambiguous. Germline CDR1 and CDR2: SGHDN and FVKESK. CDR3 length: 11 residues.

This clonotype was observed once. The V gene is TRBV19, the J gene TRBJ1-2; D possibly corresponds to TRBD1 (5 bases). V was cut by 0 bases and J by 7 bases, with 12 bases left in between. The CDR3 totals 14 residues. CDR1 LNHDA and CDR2 SQIVND come from the germline V gene (reference sequence). DNA for the CDR3: TGTGCCAGTAGTATAGATTTGGGGGACTGTGGCTACACCTTC. This sequence encodes CASSIDLGDCGYTF.

The J gene is TRBJ1-5, the V gene TRBV5-6, with D perhaps TRBD1 (5 bases). V was cut by 2 bases and J by 5 bases, with 11 bases left in between. From germline, CDR1 is SGHDT and CDR2 YYEEEE. The CDR3 consists of 14 residues. For the CDR3, the DNA is TGTGCCAGCAGCTTCCAGGGAGGGGATCAGCCCCAGCATTTT. Translation: CASSFQGGDQPQHF.

This clonotype showed up just a few times. The rearrangement uses TRBV20-1 and TRBJ2-7, with D possibly TRBD2 on 5 matching bases. The CDR3 has 14 residues. Looked up from germline, CDR1 is DFQATT and CDR2 is SNEGSKA (reference sequence). V lost 3 bases and J lost 5, with 17 bases in between. The DNA for the CDR3 is TGCAGTGCTAGCGGTCCCCGGGGTAGGCACGAGCAGTACTTC. Protein product: CSASGPRGRHEQYF.

The V and J genes are TRBV6-5 and TRBJ2-5; 9 positions match TRBD1. Germline assignment: CDR1 MNHEY and CDR2 SVGAGI. Germline trimming cut 4 bases from V and 5 bases from J; bases unmatched to any gene: 5. The CDR3 contains 14 residues. In DNA form, the CDR3 reads TGTGCCAGCAGTTTACAGGGGGCTTTGGAGACCCAGTACTTC. This sequence encodes CASSLQGALETQYF.

The chain joins TRBV9 to TRBJ2-7, with TRBD1 matching 10 bases. The germline V gene encodes CDR1 SGDLS and CDR2 YYNGEE. The J segment lost 3 bases and the V segment lost 4 bases, leaving 7 bases of the junction unmatched. CDR3 length: 15 amino acids. The CDR3 sequence: CASSQTGGGSYEQYF. The CDR3 DNA follows: TGTGCCAGCAGCCAGACAGGGGGCGGGAGCTACGAGCAGTACTTC.

The chain uses TRBV6-5 and TRBJ1-1; D call uncertain. Trimming pared 5 bases from V and 6 bases from J, leaving 13 bases between. Germline V lookup: CDR1 MNHEY, CDR2 SVGAGI. This CDR3 is built from 13 residues. Here the CDR3 reads CASSTGKFAEAFF. The CDR3 nucleotides are TGTGCCAGCAGTACCGGGAAATTTGCTGAAGCTTTCTTT.